These 8 T cell receptor beta chains originate from one sample sequenced in a study of Ad26.COV2.S vaccination and SARS-CoV-2 variants (dated by TCRdb to the early 2020s). What the time point label conveys for this sample: individuals recovered from natural SARS-CoV-2 infection. Receptors were amplified or captured by the immunoSEQ multiplex PCR assay. TCRdb provides this immuneACCESS table in a form limited to in-frame rearrangements. Some clones are lacking; in checked studies, under half of them reflect an unresolved V gene, and why the rest are absent is not known. Recorded for this sample are 350,000 to 450,000 clones; about 90% of them occurred a single time. About 3.9% of the sample rests with the top ten. This sample comprised peripheral blood, obtained after recovery from COVID-19. The receptors were sampled from a human donor who had recovered from COVID-19.

CDR3 bases: TGTGCCATCCGGGACAGGGCCGAGACCCAGTACTTC. Its protein is CAIRDRAETQYF. The V and J genes are TRBV3-1 (or the pseudogene TRBV3-2) and TRBJ2-5; 9 bases are shared with TRBD1. The length of the CDR3 is 12 residues. From germline, CDR1 is LGHDT and CDR2 YNNKEL (reference sequence). With V trimmed by 10 bases and J by 5 bases, 5 bases remained unmatched.

The V gene is TRBV19, the J gene TRBJ2-7; TRBD2 matches 7 bases. Trimming cost V 5 bases and J 2 bases; bases outside gene matches: 9. Germline-derived CDR1 and CDR2 are LNHDA and SQIVND (reference sequence). The length of the CDR3 is 15 residues. CDR3 region: CASSLGRYPAYEQYF. Written as DNA, the CDR3 is TGTGCCAGTAGTCTCGGGAGGTACCCCGCCTACGAGCAGTACTTC.

The rearrangement uses TRBV2 and TRBJ1-2, with 10 bases aligning to TRBD1. The germline CDR1 and CDR2 sequences are SNHLY and FYNNEI. Trimming at V came to 6 bases and at J to 11 bases, leaving 6 bases not matched to a gene. The CDR3 has 12 amino acids. CDR3 protein: CASSEGTGVYTF. CDR3 DNA sequence: TGTGCCAGCAGCGAGGGGACAGGGGTGTACACCTTC. The variable domain in full, completed from reference TRBV2 and TRBJ1-2, reads EPEVTQTPSHQVTQMGQEVILRCVPISNHLYFYWYRQILGQKVEFLVSFYNNEISEKSEIFDDQFSVERPDGSNFTLKIRSTKLEDSAMYFCASSEGTGVYTFGSGTRLTVV.

The chain recombines TRBV5-4 with TRBJ2-7, with D possibly called TRBD1 or TRBD2 (5 bases each). Germline loops: CDR1 SGHNT, CDR2 YYREEE (reference sequence). V was pared by 4 bases and J by 6 bases, with 14 bases between. This CDR3 is built from 13 residues. The CDR3: CASSAIGTGEQYF. CDR3 nucleotides: TGTGCCAGCAGCGCCATAGGGACGGGCGAGCAGTACTTC.

This chain joins TRBV5-4 and TRBJ1-1, with D unclear. CDR3 length: 16 amino acids. The ends were cut back, 0 bases at V and 1 base at J, with 13 bases in the middle. Germline V gene data show CDR1 as SGHNT and CDR2 as YYREEE (reference sequence). The CDR3 coding sequence is TGTGCCAGCAGCTTGGCCGGGTACACCCCGAACACTGAAGCTTTCTTT. It encodes CASSLAGYTPNTEAFF. Supplemented by reference TRBV5-4 and TRBJ1-1, the full variable domain reads ETGVTQSPTHLIKTRGQQVTLRCSSQSGHNTVSWYQQALGQGPQFIFQYYREEENGRGNFPPRFSGLQFPNYSSELNVNALELDDSALYLCASSLAGYTPNTEAFFGQGTRLTVV.

The chain is built from TRBV5-1 and TRBJ2-1, with a weak D call TRBD1 (6 bases). Trimming removed 2 bases from V and 0 bases from J, with 12 bases in between. The CDR3 runs to 16 residues. Germline V gene lookup returns CDR1 SGHRS and CDR2 YFSETQ. The CDR3 sequence: CASSLTGQSSYNEQFF. The CDR3 region has the DNA TGCGCCAGCAGCTTAACCGGACAGAGCTCCTACAATGAGCAGTTCTTC.

The gene calls are TRBV12-5 and TRBJ2-1; tentative D call: TRBD2 (5 bases). Trimming removed 5 bases at V and 3 bases at J, with 11 bases between. The CDR3 totals 14 residues. Germline V CDR1 and CDR2: LGHNT, FRNRAP. The CDR3 coding sequence is TGTGCTAGTGGTCGTCAGGAGGACTACAATGAGCAGTTCTTC. It translates to CASGRQEDYNEQFF.

The V gene is TRBV27, the J gene TRBJ2-7; D is ambiguous. Germline-derived CDR1 and CDR2 are MNHEY and SMNVEV (reference sequence). The CDR3 covers 13 residues. With 5 bases removed from V and 2 bases from J, the gap between germline ends came to 10 bases. The DNA for the CDR3 is TGTGCCAGCAGTCGACGACAAACCTACGAGCAGTACTTC. The encoded protein is CASSRRQTYEQYF.